The clone carrying this T cell receptor (beta chain) has more than one count but fewer than ten. What it binds is unknown. At one end, the junction sequence differs from germline, possibly due to a read error. In germline, CDR1 is DFQATT, CDR2 SNEGSKA (reference sequence). The length of the CDR3 is 16 residues. This sample stems from a study of blood T cells in healthy people across ages. Study conclusions and caveats: The long-lived group displayed more naive CD4+ cells, plus higher diversity, than the aged donors did. Across samples, TCR beta diversity tracked strongly with naive T cell percentage.

Next came a second PCR, run for about 7 to 12 cycles, which used a sample-barcoded 5' primer along with a J-beta primer mix. All cDNA molecules were each tagged by a template-switch adaptor with 12 random nucleotides. MiXCR, run by TCRdb on the 5' RACE reads, gives a single entry per CDR3 protein. This sample has about 1 million distinct CDR3 sequences, with 20% to 25% found just once. This same sample was also part of a study on T cells of mothers and their children. This second study says: Per 15 ul, 1.5 ug of RNA was used, with all extracted RNA going into cDNA synthesis.

The sample was blood. This TCR was sampled from a girl aged 2 to 10 in good health. The V call is TRBV20-1, the J call TRBJ2-3; D is possibly TRBD2 (5 bases). The CDR3 is CGAGFEIARVGDTQYF. CDR3 coding DNA: TGCGGTGCTGGGTTTGAGATAGCGCGAGTGGGAGATACGCAGTATTTT.